Below are 13 T cell receptor beta chains sequenced from a single sample in a study of T cells in Graves' hyperthyroidism and ophthalmopathy. RNA transcripts served as the template for amplifying TCR beta CDR3 regions. First-round RT-PCR of the TCR CDR3 relied on the HTBI primer set. TCRdb re-called the multiplex PCR reads through MiXCR, storing one row per CDR3 protein. This table holds 690,000 or so distinct CDR3 sequences, 15% to 20% found once. The specimen was blood. Receptors originate from a woman aged 50 to 65 with Graves' hyperthyroidism that later progressed to Graves' ophthalmopathy.

This clonotype appeared many times. The chain links TRBV11-2 to TRBJ2-3; TRBD2 matches 8 bases. J lost 2 bases, V lost 3 bases, and 4 bases had no gene match. There are 15 residues in the CDR3. Germline CDR1 SGHAT, CDR2 FQNNGV. CDR3 bases: TGTGCCAGCAGCTTGCGGGGGGCTGACACAGATACGCAGTATTTT. Translation: CASSLRGADTDTQYF.

This chain joins TRBV19 and TRBJ2-2; D possibly matches TRBD1 or TRBD2 (6 bases each). CDR1 and CDR2 from the germline V gene are LNHDA and SQIVND (reference sequence). The germline V and J ends were trimmed by 6 bases and 6 bases, with 14 bases remaining between them. The CDR3 runs 14 residues. The CDR3 bases are TGTGCCAGTAGCGGGGGCGAATGGGCCGGGGAGCTGTTTTTT. As protein: CASSGGEWAGELFF.

This chain connects TRBV10-1 to TRBJ2-5; TRBD1 is a possible D gene (5 bases). V dropped 0 bases and J dropped 6 bases, with 11 bases sitting between them. CDR3 length equals 14 residues. The germline V gene has CDR1 WNHNN and CDR2 SYGVQD (reference sequence). CDR3 bases: TGCGCCAGCAGTGAGTCGCAGGGCGTAAAGACCCAGTACTTC. It encodes CASSESQGVKTQYF.

The chain uses TRBV28 and TRBJ2-4; either TRBD1 or TRBD2 may supply D (6 bases each). Between the trimmed V and J ends, which lost 7 bases and 6 bases, there was a span of 19 bases. The CDR3 has 15 residues. Germline V gene data show CDR1 as MDHEN and CDR2 as SYDVKM. The CDR3 reads CASTWEAGAGNIQYF. The CDR3 nucleotides read TGTGCCAGCACTTGGGAGGCAGGGGCTGGAAACATTCAGTACTTC.

This clonotype was counted a few times. V usage is TRBV6-1 and J usage is TRBJ2-1, with a weak D call TRBD2 (6 bases). The CDR3 loop spans 16 amino acids. V gave up 8 bases and J gave up 8 bases, with 25 bases separating them. Germline-derived CDR1 and CDR2 are MNHNS and SASEGT. The CDR3 DNA is TGTGCCAGCCAGGAATCTGGGGACTTGACCTTCCATGAGCAGTTCTTC. Its protein is CASQESGDLTFHEQFF.

This clonotype has only a few counts. This rearrangement joins TRBV7-9 to TRBJ1-1; 7 positions match TRBD1. After removal of 5 bases from V and 3 bases from J, the junction contained 9 bases not matched to a gene. Per the germline V gene, CDR1 is SEHNR and CDR2 is FQNEAQ (reference sequence). The CDR3 has 15 amino acids. The CDR3 reads CASSALQGRDTEAFF. CDR3 bases: TGTGCCAGCAGCGCCCTACAGGGGAGGGACACTGAAGCTTTCTTT.

This clonotype was observed many times. The chain links TRBV6-1 to TRBJ2-7, with TRBD1 identical over 12 bases. Germline-derived CDR1 and CDR2 are MNHNS and SASEGT. The CDR3 loop spans 16 amino acids. The J segment lost 6 bases and the V segment lost 2 bases, leaving 8 bases of the junction unmatched. The CDR3 bases are TGTGCCAGCAGTGAATCACCGGGACAGGGGGCACTCGAGCAGTACTTC. Its translation: CASSESPGQGALEQYF.

The chain has TRBV9 and TRBJ1-4, with 8 bases identical to TRBD1. J gave up 3 bases and V 4 bases, and 20 bases lay outside the gene matches. Germline CDR1 is SGDLS and CDR2 is YYNGEE. The CDR3 extends over 20 amino acids. The CDR3 DNA sequence: TGTGCCAGCAGCACCCGACCCTTGCAGGGGGCCGCCATCTCTAATGAAAAACTGTTTTTT. Residues: CASSTRPLQGAAISNEKLFF.

This clonotype came up many times. The V gene is TRBV11-2, the J gene TRBJ2-5; 9 nucleotides match TRBD2. V trimming: 1 base; J trimming: 7 bases; junction bases outside the gene matches: 13. The CDR3 is 17 residues long. Germline V gene lookup returns CDR1 SGHAT and CDR2 FQNNGV. The CDR3 protein is CASSLGLAGASLRTQYF. The CDR3 nucleotides read TGTGCCAGCAGCTTAGGGTTAGCGGGGGCTTCCTTGCGGACCCAGTACTTC. The complete variable domain, with remaining parts taken from reference TRBV11-2 and TRBJ2-5, reads EAGVAQSPRYKIIEKRQSVAFWCNPISGHATLYWYQQILGQGPKLLIQFQNNGVVDDSQLPKDRFSAERLKGVDSTLKIQPAKLEDSAVYLCASSLGLAGASLRTQYFGPGTRLLVL.

On this clonotype itself: The junction differs from germline at one of its ends, possibly a read error. V gene TRBV12-3 or TRBV12-4 combines with J gene TRBJ1-2; D may be TRBD1 (6 bases). The length of the CDR3 is 12 residues. CDR3 DNA: TGTGCCAGCAGTGATCAGGGGTATGACTACACCTTC. It is translated as CASSDQGYDYTF.

This clonotype was detected ten times or more. This chain joins TRBV20-1 and TRBJ1-1, with D maybe TRBD1 (5 bases). CDR3 length equals 14 residues. Deletions cut 0 bases from V and 3 bases from J, with 11 bases between. Germline V CDR1 and CDR2: DFQATT, SNEGSKA (reference sequence). CDR3 nucleotides: TGCAGTGCTAGAGATCTTGGGGCGTACACTGAAGCTTTCTTT. This codes for CSARDLGAYTEAFF.

The V and J genes are TRBV27 and TRBJ1-1; possible D gene TRBD1, 5 bases. CDR1 is MNHEY and CDR2 is SMNVEV in the germline V gene (reference sequence). The CDR3 is made up of 13 amino acids. Deletions cut 6 bases from V and 8 bases from J, with 16 bases between. In DNA form, the CDR3 reads TGTGCCAGCAGCTCCCAGGGTCCAGGGGAAGCTTTCTTT. Residues: CASSSQGPGEAFF.

This chain uses TRBV29-1 with TRBJ2-7, with 8 bases identical to TRBD1. The CDR3 has 12 residues. Germline CDR1 reads SQVTM; CDR2 reads ANQGSEA. The trim removed 5 bases at V and 4 bases at J, leaving 4 bases unmatched. The CDR3 reads CSVSGQGYEQYF. The CDR3 bases are TGCAGCGTTTCAGGACAGGGATACGAGCAGTACTTC.